This T cell receptor (beta chain) was recorded in a study of T cells in Graves' hyperthyroidism and ophthalmopathy. Study-level points and caveats: Ophthalmopathy and stable hyperthyroidism were separated by a 13 V-J model. Blood shared most expanded thyroid clonotypes above 0.001.

Amplification targeted TCR beta CDR3 regions from RNA transcripts. Researchers ran a first-round RT-PCR on the TCR CDR3 using the HTBI primer set. Each CDR3 protein is one row after TCRdb ran MiXCR on the multiplex PCR reads. The sample yields about 600,000 distinct CDR3 sequences, 14% seen once. As concerns this clonotype: Antigen: not known.

V lost 4 bases and J lost 3; bases outside the gene matches: 14. Germline CDR1 reads LGHDT; CDR2 reads YNNKEL (reference sequence). The CDR3 extends over 19 amino acids. PBMCs came from 9 to 10 ml fresh peripheral blood. The source is a woman between 18 and 29 years old with Graves' ophthalmopathy. Input material: blood. The chain employs TRBV3-1 and TRBJ2-1; TRBD2 matches at 11 bases. Written as DNA, the CDR3 is TGTGCCAGCAGCCCCGCCGGGACTAGCGGCCGACCTCTCTACAATGAGCAGTTCTTC. It codes for CASSPAGTSGRPLYNEQFF.